Here is one T cell receptor (beta chain) with its context. This sample is part of a study of blood T cell repertoires in COVID-19. Germline loops: CDR1 SGHVS, CDR2 FNYEAQ. The V gene end was trimmed by 1 base and the J gene end by 4 bases; junction bases not matched to a gene: 17. This CDR3 is 20 amino acids long. The table came from immunoSEQ multiplex PCR; TCRdb's copy has only in-frame clones and leaves some out. Of around 95,000 clones listed, under 90% are singletons. The sequence derives from a human donor in a cohort sampled during active COVID-19. The genes are TRBV7-6 and TRBJ2-1, with TRBD1 matching over 9 bases. Sample: peripheral blood. The CDR3 DNA reads as TGTGCCAGCAGCTTAGGTCCGGGACAGGGAACGACTACGGGGTACAATGAGCAGTTCTTC. It specifies CASSLGPGQGTTTGYNEQFF.